This T cell receptor beta chain was documented in a study of cytomegalovirus exposure and HLA in healthy donors. For the study at large: A previous analysis identified around 120 million unique TCR beta sequences derived from roughly 190 million T cells. Findings of the study overall: Most TCR sequences proved rare, with some public TCRs found in many donors.

Amplification used 60 Vbeta primers and 13 Jbeta primers. Authors' analysis steps: In a later analysis, of tens of millions of unique beta chains, around 11 million appeared in at least two donors. Sequencing used immunoSEQ multiplex PCR; TCRdb keeps in-frame clones, though not all of them. V and J calls and clone size are copied from that table; D and trimming were computed from the DNA. This listing includes 100,000 to 150,000 clones. With regard to this clone: Its antigen is unknown.

The sample comprised PBMCs. The receptor comes from a man between 18 and 35 years old in good health and CMV-seronegative.

The CDR3: CASSADRGRLSEQYF. The CDR3 DNA reads TGTGCCAGCAGTGCGGACAGGGGGCGCCTCTCCGAGCAGTACTTC. The chain carries TRBV6-5 and TRBJ2-7; TRBD1 agrees at 11 bases. The ends lost 5 bases at V and 6 bases at J; junction bases unmatched: 9. This CDR3 has 15 amino acids. CDR1 MNHEY and CDR2 SVGAGI come from the germline V gene.